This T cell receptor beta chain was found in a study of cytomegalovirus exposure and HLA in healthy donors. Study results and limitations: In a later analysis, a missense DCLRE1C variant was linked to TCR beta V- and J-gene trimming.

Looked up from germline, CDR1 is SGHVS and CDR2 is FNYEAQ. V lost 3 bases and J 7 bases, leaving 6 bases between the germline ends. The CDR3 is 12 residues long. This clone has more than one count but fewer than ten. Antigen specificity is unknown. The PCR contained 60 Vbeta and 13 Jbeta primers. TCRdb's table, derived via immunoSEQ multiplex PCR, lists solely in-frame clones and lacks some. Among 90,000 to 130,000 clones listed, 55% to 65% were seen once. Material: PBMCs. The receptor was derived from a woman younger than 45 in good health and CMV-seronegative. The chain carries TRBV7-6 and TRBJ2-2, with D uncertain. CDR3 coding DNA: TGTGCCAGCAGCTTCGTCAGCGGGGAGCTGTTTTTT. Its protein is CASSFVSGELFF.